The 11 T cell receptor beta chains in this list originate from one sample, sequenced in a study of patients and donors after allogeneic stem cell transplantation. Each CDR3 protein is one row after TCRdb ran MiXCR on the RT-PCR reads. The data show just over 55,000 distinct CDR3 sequences, less than 15% seen once. The source material was blood, either unsorted or a sorted T cell fraction (not recorded which). The receptors were sampled from a human donor who was either an allogeneic HSCT recipient or a stem cell or donor lymphocyte infusion donor (not recorded which). It is not recorded whose cells these are; they may come from a transplant donor.

This clonotype has at least ten counts. The chain recombines TRBV12-3 or TRBV12-4 with TRBJ1-1; D gene unclear. The CDR3 runs to 14 residues. The V gene lost 2 bases and the J gene lost 7 bases, with 14 bases spanning the gap. CDR3 loop: CASSLFWEVGEAFF. CDR3 in DNA: TGTGCCAGCAGTTTATTCTGGGAAGTAGGTGAAGCTTTCTTT.

This clonotype came up a few times. V gene TRBV30 combines with J gene TRBJ1-5; TRBD1 agrees at 8 bases. CDR1 is GTSNPN and CDR2 is SVGIG in the germline V gene (reference sequence). Trimming at V came to 2 bases and at J to 3 bases, leaving 6 bases not matched to a gene. The length of the CDR3 is 15 residues. The CDR3 bases are TGTGCCTGGAGTTCCCGGACAGGGAACAATCAGCCCCAGCATTTT. Its translation is CAWSSRTGNNQPQHF.

In its sample, this clonotype was seen a few times. This chain uses TRBV24-1 with TRBJ2-3; a possible D gene is TRBD2 (6 bases). This CDR3 has 15 residues. Germline V gives CDR1 KGHDR, CDR2 SFDVKD. Deletions cut 7 bases from V and 6 bases from J, with 19 bases between. As DNA, the CDR3 is TGTGCCACCAGAGGGGACTCCCTTGTTTCGGATACGCAGTATTTT. Amino acids: CATRGDSLVSDTQYF.

This clonotype was counted between two and nine times. The genes are TRBV5-1 and TRBJ1-1; D ambiguous. Per the germline V gene, CDR1 is SGHRS and CDR2 is YFSETQ. The CDR3 consists of 14 residues. Trimming took off 0 bases at V and 1 base at J, with 7 bases between the two ends. The CDR3 loop is CASSLARENTEAFF. The CDR3 DNA reads TGCGCCAGCAGCTTGGCCCGGGAGAACACTGAAGCTTTCTTT.

This clonotype was seen more than once but under ten times. The V and J genes are TRBV27 and TRBJ2-1, with D maybe TRBD2 (6 bases). Germline V CDR1 and CDR2: MNHEY, SMNVEV (reference sequence). V lost 3 bases and J 5 bases, leaving 17 bases between the germline ends. The CDR3 sequence is 16 residues long. The CDR3 DNA reads TGTGCCAGCAGTTTCTCTTACGGGCGCGGGAACAATGAGCAGTTCTTC. Translated, it gives CASSFSYGRGNNEQFF.

The table lists this clonotype with a few counts. CDR3 in amino acids: CASSLNGLAGFMGANVLTF. DNA for the CDR3: TGTGCCAGCAGTTTAAACGGACTAGCGGGATTTATGGGGGCCAACGTCCTGACTTTC. V gene TRBV27 combines with J gene TRBJ2-6; 12 bases align to TRBD2. From germline, CDR1 is MNHEY and CDR2 SMNVEV (reference sequence). This CDR3 region has 19 residues. V gave up 2 bases and J gave up 4 bases; unmatched junction bases: 9.

This clonotype was observed a handful of times. The chain joins TRBV27 to TRBJ2-1; D perhaps matches TRBD2 (6 bases). The CDR3 extends over 15 amino acids. Germline V gives CDR1 MNHEY, CDR2 SMNVEV (reference sequence). Between the trimmed V and J ends, which lost 7 bases and 6 bases, there was a span of 19 bases. This CDR3 is CASTPLPGETNEQFF. The CDR3 DNA reads TGTGCCAGCACCCCCCTCCCGGGGGAGACCAATGAGCAGTTCTTC.

This clonotype was counted between two and nine times. The junction differs from germline at one of its ends, possibly a read error. V is TRBV7-7 and J is TRBJ1-6; possible D gene TRBD1, 5 bases. Germline-derived CDR1 and CDR2 are SSHAT and FNYEAQ (reference sequence). The CDR3 spans 14 residues. In nucleotides, the CDR3 is TGTGCTAGCAGCTTAGCTTATGGGGCGCGCACGTCCCACTTT. Protein: CASSLAYGARTSHF.

This clonotype has a count of ten or more. The chain combines TRBV18 with TRBJ1-3; D gene ambiguous. The V and J ends lost 5 bases and 0 bases respectively, with 17 bases between them. CDR1 and CDR2 from the germline V gene are KGHSH and LQKENI. This CDR3 is 17 amino acids long. The CDR3 DNA sequence: TGTGCCAGCTCAGGGAACACAGCGAGGGTCTCTGGAAACACCATATATTTT. This sequence encodes CASSGNTARVSGNTIYF.

This clonotype was recorded many times. The CDR3 region is CASSYSLGGPQHF. The CDR3 DNA follows: TGTGCCAGCAGTTACTCGTTGGGTGGGCCCCAGCATTTT. The chain joins TRBV6-5 to TRBJ1-5; no definite D call. Germline values: CDR1 MNHEY, CDR2 SVGAGI. There are 13 residues in the CDR3. The V and J ends lost 0 bases and 9 bases respectively, with 9 bases between them.

This clonotype was seen at least ten times. The rearrangement links TRBV6-5 to TRBJ1-1, with D uncertain. Trimming left V 0 bases short and J 2 bases short, with 7 bases between. CDR3 length: 14 residues. CDR1 is MNHEY, CDR2 SVGAGI, per germline. In DNA, the CDR3 is TGTGCCAGCAGTTACTCAGGCGACAACACTGAAGCTTTCTTT. Translation: CASSYSGDNTEAFF.